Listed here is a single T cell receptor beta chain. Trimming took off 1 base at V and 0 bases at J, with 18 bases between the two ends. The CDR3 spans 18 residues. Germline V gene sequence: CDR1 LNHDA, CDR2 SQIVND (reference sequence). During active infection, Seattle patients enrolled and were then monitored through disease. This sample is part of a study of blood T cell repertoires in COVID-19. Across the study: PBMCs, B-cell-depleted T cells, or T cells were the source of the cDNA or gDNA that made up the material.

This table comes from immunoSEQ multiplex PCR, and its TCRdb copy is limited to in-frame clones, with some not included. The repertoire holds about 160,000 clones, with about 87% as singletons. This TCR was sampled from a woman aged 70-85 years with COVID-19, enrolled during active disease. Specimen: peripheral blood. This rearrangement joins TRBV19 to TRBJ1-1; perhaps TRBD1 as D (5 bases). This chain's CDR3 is CASSIGGWGGNMNTEAFF. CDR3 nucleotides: TGTGCCAGTAGTATAGGGGGGTGGGGAGGAAACATGAACACTGAAGCTTTCTTT.